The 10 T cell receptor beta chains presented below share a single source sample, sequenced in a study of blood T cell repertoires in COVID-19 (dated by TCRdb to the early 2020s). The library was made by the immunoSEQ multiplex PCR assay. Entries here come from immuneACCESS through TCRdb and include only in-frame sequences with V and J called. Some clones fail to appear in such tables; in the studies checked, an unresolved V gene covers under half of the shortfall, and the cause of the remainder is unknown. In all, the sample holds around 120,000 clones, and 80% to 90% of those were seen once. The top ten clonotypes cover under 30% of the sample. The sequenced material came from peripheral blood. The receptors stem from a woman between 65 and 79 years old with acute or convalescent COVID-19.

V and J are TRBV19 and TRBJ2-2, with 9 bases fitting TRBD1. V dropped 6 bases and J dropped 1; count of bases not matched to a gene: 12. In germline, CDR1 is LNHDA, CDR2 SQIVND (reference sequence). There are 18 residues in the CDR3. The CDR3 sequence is CASRRRQGVEVNTGELFF. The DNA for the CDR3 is TGTGCCAGTAGGAGGCGACAGGGGGTGGAAGTGAACACCGGGGAGCTGTTTTTT.

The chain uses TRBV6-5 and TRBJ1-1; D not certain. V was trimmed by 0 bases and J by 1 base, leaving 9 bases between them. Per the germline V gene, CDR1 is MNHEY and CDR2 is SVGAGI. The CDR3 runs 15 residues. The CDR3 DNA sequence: TGTGCCAGCAGTTACTCAATCCCTTCGAACACTGAAGCTTTCTTT. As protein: CASSYSIPSNTEAFF.

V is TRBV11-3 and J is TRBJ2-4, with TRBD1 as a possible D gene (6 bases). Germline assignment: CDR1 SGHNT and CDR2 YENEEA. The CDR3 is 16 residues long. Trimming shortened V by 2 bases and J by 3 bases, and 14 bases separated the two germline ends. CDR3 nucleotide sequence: TGTGCCAGCAGCTTACCCGAAGACAGGTTCAAAAACATTCAGTACTTC. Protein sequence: CASSLPEDRFKNIQYF. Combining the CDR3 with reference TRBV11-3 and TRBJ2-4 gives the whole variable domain EAGVVQSPRYKIIEKKQPVAFWCNPISGHNTLYWYLQNLGQGPELLIRYENEEAVDDSQLPKDRFSAERLKGVDSTLKIQPAELGDSAVYLCASSLPEDRFKNIQYFGAGTRLSVL.

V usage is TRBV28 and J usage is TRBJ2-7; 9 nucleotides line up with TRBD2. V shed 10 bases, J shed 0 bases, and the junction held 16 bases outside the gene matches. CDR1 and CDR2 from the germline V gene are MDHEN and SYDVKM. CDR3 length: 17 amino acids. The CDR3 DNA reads TGTGCCATCCTGGCGGGGGGGTTACAGACGACCTCCTACGAGCAGTACTTC. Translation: CAILAGGLQTTSYEQYF.

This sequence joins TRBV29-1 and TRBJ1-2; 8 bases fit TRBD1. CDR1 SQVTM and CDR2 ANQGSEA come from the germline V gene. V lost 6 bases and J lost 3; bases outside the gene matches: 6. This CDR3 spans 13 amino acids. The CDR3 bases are TGCAGCGTGGAGGACAGGGCCTACTATGGCTACACCTTC. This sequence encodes CSVEDRAYYGYTF.

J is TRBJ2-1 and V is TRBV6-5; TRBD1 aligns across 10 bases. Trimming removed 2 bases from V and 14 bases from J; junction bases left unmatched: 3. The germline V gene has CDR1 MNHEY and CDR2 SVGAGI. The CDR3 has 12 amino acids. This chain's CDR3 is CASSYPGTGEFF. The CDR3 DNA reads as TGTGCCAGCAGTTACCCCGGGACAGGGGAGTTCTTC.

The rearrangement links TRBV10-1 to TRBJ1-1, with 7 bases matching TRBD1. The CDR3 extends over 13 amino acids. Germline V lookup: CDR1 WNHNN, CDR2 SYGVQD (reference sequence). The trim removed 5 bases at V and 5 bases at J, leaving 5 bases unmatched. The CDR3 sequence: CASSPGGVTEAFF. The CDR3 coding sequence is TGCGCCAGCAGTCCAGGGGGAGTGACTGAAGCTTTCTTT.

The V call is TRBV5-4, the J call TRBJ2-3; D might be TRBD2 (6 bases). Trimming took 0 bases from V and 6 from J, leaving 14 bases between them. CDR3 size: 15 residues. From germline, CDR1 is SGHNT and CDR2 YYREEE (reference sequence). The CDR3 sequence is CASSLDFGGTDTQYF. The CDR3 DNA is TGTGCCAGCAGCTTGGACTTCGGGGGTACTGATACGCAGTATTTT.

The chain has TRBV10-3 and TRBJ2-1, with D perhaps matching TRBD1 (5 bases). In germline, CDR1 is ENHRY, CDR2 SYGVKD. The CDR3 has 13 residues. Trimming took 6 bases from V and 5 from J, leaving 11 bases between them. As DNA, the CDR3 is TGTGCCATCAGCGTGGGGCCCGACAATGAGCAGTTCTTC. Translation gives CAISVGPDNEQFF.

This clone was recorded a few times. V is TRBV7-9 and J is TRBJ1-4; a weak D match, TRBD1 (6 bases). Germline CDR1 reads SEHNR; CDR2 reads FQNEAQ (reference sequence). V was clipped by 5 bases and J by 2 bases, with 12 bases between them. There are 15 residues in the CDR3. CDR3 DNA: TGTGCCAGCAGCCCTACAGGGAATACTAATGAAAAACTGTTTTTT. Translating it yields CASSPTGNTNEKLFF.